This T cell receptor beta chain emerged from a study of response to subunit inactivated influenza vaccine. Findings of the study overall: It was suggested by the authors that few new T cells are recruited by each seasonal influenza vaccination.

This clonotype was observed a few times. What it binds is not known. TCRdb ran MiXCR on the RT-PCR reads and lists one entry per CDR3 protein. The profile shows 450,000 to 550,000 distinct CDR3 sequences, approximately 24% of them singletons. CDR1 is SGHRS, CDR2 YFSETQ, per germline. The junction had 5 bases not matched to a gene; V was cut back by 0 bases and J by 7 bases. The CDR3 has 15 residues. The material sequenced was CD4+ T cells sorted from PBMCs, taken roughly 5 days after vaccination. This rearrangement joins TRBV5-1 to TRBJ1-5; 9 nucleotides line up with TRBD1. The receptor was isolated from a man over 45 who received an inactivated influenza vaccine. CDR3 nucleotides: TGCGCCAGCAGCTTGGATGGACAGGGGATGCAGCCCCAGCATTTT. Translated, it gives CASSLDGQGMQPQHF. The complete variable domain, with remaining parts taken from reference TRBV5-1 and TRBJ1-5, reads KAGVTQTPRYLIKTRGQQVTLSCSPISGHRSVSWYQQTPGQGLQFLFEYFSETQRNKGNFPGRFSGRQFSNSRSEMNVSTLELGDSALYLCASSLDGQGMQPQHFGDGTRLSIL.